The 8 T cell receptor beta chains below come from one sample, sequenced in a study of tumor and adjacent non-tumor tissue in lung cancer. A modified ARM-PCR protocol with three rounds of nested PCR amplified TCRbeta. TCRdb fed the multiplex PCR reads into MiXCR, producing one record per CDR3 protein. The sample holds about 110,000 distinct CDR3 sequences, over 75% seen once. The template was RNA from unsorted bulk tissue. The sample comprised lung tumor tissue. These receptors all come from a man between 65 and 85 years old with non-small cell lung cancer.

Regarding this clonotype: A much larger clone sits a single nucleotide away, making a read error possible. The chain has TRBV20-1 and TRBJ2-7; D is possibly TRBD2 (6 bases). This CDR3 is 14 amino acids long. V was cut by 8 bases and J by 2 bases, with 19 bases left in between. The germline V gene has CDR1 DFQATT and CDR2 SNEGSKA (reference sequence). This CDR3 reads CSTPILADTYEQYF. The DNA for the CDR3 is TGCAGTACCCCTATACTAGCTGATACCTACGAGCAGTACTTC.

To note about this clonotype: An end of the junction differs from the germline gene, which may be a read error. This chain joins TRBV20-1 and TRBJ1-1, with TRBD1 as a possible D gene (6 bases). Per germline, CDR1 DFQATT and CDR2 SNEGSKA (reference sequence). This CDR3 has 14 amino acids. CDR3 sequence: CSARVEGGNIEAFF. Written as DNA, the CDR3 is TGCAGTGCTAGAGTTGAGGGGGGGAACATTGAAGCTTTCTTT.

On this clonotype itself: Compared with germline, one end of the junction differs, possibly owing to a read error. This chain joins TRBV11-1 and TRBJ1-2; no firm D call. CDR3 length: 12 residues. Germline CDR1 reads SGHAT; CDR2 reads FQDESV (reference sequence). The CDR3 sequence: CTSSLYRYDYTF. Here the CDR3 DNA reads TGTACCAGCAGCTTATACAGATATGACTACACATTC.

This clonotype was observed a handful of times. Relative to the germline gene, one junction end is altered; a read error may explain this. This chain connects TRBV7-9 to TRBJ2-7, with D unresolved. CDR1 is SEHNR, CDR2 FQNEAQ, per germline (reference sequence). This CDR3 is 14 amino acids long. CDR3 in amino acids: CASSLVSRSYDQYF. The CDR3 DNA is TGTGCCAGCAGCTTAGTGAGCAGATCTTACGACCAGTACTTC.

On this clonotype: An end of the junction does not agree with germline; a read error may underlie this. The genes are TRBV6-1 and TRBJ1-2; D is ambiguous. The CDR3 is made up of 13 amino acids. CDR1 and CDR2 (germline): MNHNS, SASEGT. The chain's CDR3 is CVSSSISNYGYTF. The CDR3 DNA reads TGTGTCAGCAGCTCGATTTCTAACTATGGCTACACATTC.

The chain combines TRBV5-1 with TRBJ2-2; 9 nucleotides line up with TRBD1. This CDR3 contains 15 residues. Germline V gene data show CDR1 as SGHRS and CDR2 as YFSETQ. The V segment lost 9 bases and the J segment 5 bases; nucleotides outside the gene matches: 11. The CDR3 sequence: CANSSDRGSTGELFF. CDR3 coding DNA: TGCGCCAACAGTTCAGACAGGGGGTCTACCGGGGAGCTGTTTTTT. The variable domain in full, with the rest retrieved from reference TRBV5-1 and TRBJ2-2, is KAGVTQTPRYLIKTRGQQVTLSCSPISGHRSVSWYQQTPGQGLQFLFEYFSETQRNKGNFPGRFSGRQFSNSRSEMNVSTLELGDSALYLCANSSDRGSTGELFFGEGSRLTVL.

The J gene is TRBJ2-3, the V gene TRBV11-3; no reliable D call. The CDR3 consists of 16 residues. V was clipped by 9 bases and J by 2 bases, with 21 bases between them. Germline values: CDR1 SGHNT, CDR2 YENEEA. DNA for the CDR3: TGTGCCAGTAACTCGGCCCCCCAGGAGTTCACAGATACGCAGTATTTT. It is translated as CASNSAPQEFTDTQYF. The full variable domain, its missing parts supplied by reference TRBV11-3 and TRBJ2-3, is EAGVVQSPRYKIIEKKQPVAFWCNPISGHNTLYWYLQNLGQGPELLIRYENEEAVDDSQLPKDRFSAERLKGVDSTLKIQPAELGDSAVYLCASNSAPQEFTDTQYFGPGTRLTVL.

This clonotype was counted only a few times. V usage is TRBV7-6 and J usage is TRBJ2-3; 8 nucleotides match TRBD2. The trim removed 5 bases at V and 1 base at J, leaving 11 bases unmatched. This CDR3 comprises 17 residues. Germline-derived CDR1 and CDR2 are SGHVS and FNYEAQ. For the CDR3, the DNA is TGTGCCAGCAGCGCCACGGGAGGGGCCGTGGGCACAGATACGCAGTATTTT. It translates to CASSATGGAVGTDTQYF.